The present T cell receptor beta chain was sequenced within a study of PD-L1 blockade in urothelial cancer (dated by TCRdb to between 2016 and 2019). Background on the whole study: All patients started therapy around 2014 and received atezolizumab 1,200 mg intravenously every 3 weeks. About 85% of the 29 patients were males with bladder-origin urothelial cancer, and about 60% of the 29 reported a prior smoking history. Patients had an ECOG performance status of 0 or 1 and had received between 0 and 3 prior chemotherapy regimens. Blood samples were analyzed at 3 weeks after treatment start (second dose) and at 6 weeks after treatment start. Blood samples gave a median of 141,255 T cells and 83,000 or so unique TCRs, with a median clonality of about 0.078. The study was an exploratory multi-omic analysis of somatic, immune and clinical correlates of response to PD-L1 blockade with atezolizumab in urothelial cancer. Pretreatment tumor samples, along with matched peripheral blood serially collected before and after atezolizumab treatment, were subjected to TCR sequencing. Durable clinical benefit was defined as a progression-free survival longer than 6 months, and TCR features were additionally tested against progression-free survival and overall survival. In the same patients, pretreatment tumors underwent whole exome sequencing and RNA sequencing in addition to TCR sequencing. About 10 patients achieved durable clinical benefit and approximately 20 did not. Pretreatment blood TCR-seq was available for 27 to 30 patients, at least one posttreatment blood collection was obtained for 25 or so patients, and tumor TCR-seq was available for 25 or so patients. Study-wide findings and limitations: At 3 weeks after the start of treatment, tumor-associated TCR clones in peripheral blood had expanded more in patients with durable benefit (n ≈ 24, p = 0.022). Improved progression-free and overall survival was associated with having pretreatment peripheral blood TCR clonality below the median. Because of the small sample size (n ≈ 29) and the many exploratory analyses performed, the results are intended to be regarded as hypothesis-generating.

This clone was observed a handful of times. No cognate antigen has been identified for it. No base-level quality is on record; no much larger clone is a single base apart. Trimming removed 4 bases from V and 7 bases from J, leaving 11 bases between the germline ends. The germline V gene (reference sequence) supplies CDR1 SEHNR and CDR2 FQNEAQ. The CDR3 starts with the cysteine, ends with the phenylalanine, and has 12 residues. Only the CDR3 portion is preserved as DNA: 36 bases, with reading frame beginning at the first base. The time point tag for this specimen amounts to: pretreatment peripheral blood. A total of under 35 patients with locally advanced or metastatic urothelial carcinoma, treated at Memorial Sloan Kettering on a trial protocol, made up the cohort. Peripheral blood mononuclear cells were collected pretreatment and during treatment, with between 1 and 8 total time points obtained per patient. The Qiagen DNeasy Blood extraction kit was used to purify genomic DNA from total PBMCs and tumor samples. PBMCs were collected pretreatment and during treatment and were isolated and stored as previously described.

Each PCR received spiked-in synthetic TCR analog templates so that absolute template abundance could be estimated from read counts. The immunoSEQ assay used bias-controlled V and J gene primers to amplify TCRbeta CDR3 regions from genomic DNA. Sequencing of rearranged TCRbeta segments was done at approximately 20X coverage. In the authors' own workflow: Sequencing errors were corrected by clustering and CDR3s were annotated against IMGT to assign V, D and J genes. Downstream analyses used only productive TCRbeta rearrangements, leaving out any out-of-frame or stop-codon sequences. Clonality was computed as one minus Shannon entropy normalized by the log of the number of unique productive sequences. Clones differing between time points or between blood and tumor were identified using Fisher's exact test with Benjamini-Hochberg correction, with an adjusted p below 0.01 applied as the threshold. Sourced from immuneACCESS, this table was stored by TCRdb with only in-frame sequences that have V and J called. A share of the clones is absent; for the studies checked, an unresolved V gene accounts for under half, and the remainder has no known explanation. V and J calls and clone size follow that table, whereas D and trimming were derived from the DNA. Across this sample there are about 87,000 clones, with roughly 89% seen only once. The top ten hold roughly 1.9% of the sample.

The starting material was PBMCs, obtained around atezolizumab (anti-PD-L1) treatment. The rearranged chain carries TRBV7-9 and TRBJ2-7; tentative D gene TRBD2, with 6 bases matching. This TCR was recovered from a man aged 55-75 years with urothelial cancer. CDR3 loop: CASSWVREEQYF. The sequence in DNA is TGTGCCAGCAGCTGGGTCCGGGAGGAGCAGTACTTC.